A selection of T cell receptor beta chains follows, all from one sample in a study of blood T cells in healthy people across ages. TCRdb analysed the 5' RACE reads with MiXCR anew, one entry per CDR3 protein. The sample carries almost 1 million distinct CDR3 sequences, roughly 51% recorded once. Sequencing was carried out using blood. All receptors derive from a woman aged 55-69 years in good health. Both conserved end residues are part of each CDR3. The order of the fields is CDR3 DNA, CDR3 protein, J gene, clone size, V gene, D gene. The D gene is left open where the match is weak. A row's size may be missing; if present it is once, few, many or a size class.

TGTGCCAGCAGTTTTAGTGAAGGCAGGAGGTCCTACGAGCAGTACTTC	CASSFSEGRRSYEQYF	TRBJ2-7	.	TRBV28	.
TGTGCCAGCACCGGAGAGGGCGGTGGCGTAGATTCACCCCTCCACTTT	CASTGEGGGVDSPLHF	TRBJ1-6	.	TRBV7-9	.
TGTGCCAGCAGATACACATTGGGGACAGGGGACAATGAGCAGTTCTTC	CASRYTLGTGDNEQFF	TRBJ2-1	few	TRBV2	TRBD1
TGCAGCGCGACCATTGGGCGGGATTACAATGAGCAGTTCTTC	CSATIGRDYNEQFF	TRBJ2-1	few	TRBV29-1	.
TGTGCCAGCAGTTTAGACAGGCGCTCCTACGAGCAGTACTTC	CASSLDRRSYEQYF	TRBJ2-7	few	TRBV27	.
TGCAGTGCTCCACAGGACAGGGCCGGGGAAAAACTGTTTTTT	CSAPQDRAGEKLFF	TRBJ1-4	.	TRBV20-1	TRBD1
TGTGCCAGCATCTGGGCGGGAGTTGCAGATACGCAGTATTTT	CASIWAGVADTQYF	TRBJ2-3	.	TRBV13	TRBD2
TGTGCCAGCAGCAACGCGGGGGCAGGGGGCAATGAGCAGTACTTC	CASSNAGAGGNEQYF	TRBJ2-5	.	TRBV28	.
TGTGCCTGGAACCCTCCGCTAGCGGTGCAAGAGACCCAGTACTTC	CAWNPPLAVQETQYF	TRBJ2-5	.	TRBV30	TRBD2
TGTGCCAGCAGCTTACCGGGACTCAACACAGATACGCAGTATTTT	CASSLPGLNTDTQYF	TRBJ2-3	.	TRBV7-6	.
TGTGCCTGCAGTTTAGGGAGCAACACTGAAGCTTTCTTT	CACSLGSNTEAFF	TRBJ1-1	.	TRBV27	.
TGCAGTGCTGGGGACTTCTCGGTGAATGAGCAGTTCTTC	CSAGDFSVNEQFF	TRBJ2-1	.	TRBV20-1	.
TGTGCCAGCAGTGAGGGCCGCCGGGGGGATACGCAGTATTTT	CASSEGRRGDTQYF	TRBJ2-3	.	TRBV2	.
TGTGCCAGCAGTCAGACCGGGACTAGCGGGCCCTGGGAGCGGTACTTC	CASSQTGTSGPWERYF	TRBJ2-7	.	TRBV12-3/TRBV12-4	TRBD2
TGCAGCGTCAGTCGGGGGGAAAACGAAAAACTGTTTTTT	CSVSRGENEKLFF	TRBJ1-4	few	TRBV29-1	.
TGTGCCACCAGCAGAGCCCAGCGGGAGGGCACAGATACGCAGTATTTT	CATSRAQREGTDTQYF	TRBJ2-3	.	TRBV15	TRBD2
TGCGCCAGCAGCCAAGAAACAGGGAGCGTGCGGGAGACCCAGTACTTC	CASSQETGSVRETQYF	TRBJ2-5	.	TRBV4-1	.
TGCGCCAGCAGCCTAGACGGGACAACCCTCTACGAGCAGTACTTC	CASSLDGTTLYEQYF	TRBJ2-7	.	TRBV5-1	.
TGTGCCAGCGGTAGGGAGGTGGGCTACGAGCAGTACTTC	CASGREVGYEQYF	TRBJ2-7	.	TRBV2	.
TGCAGTTCGCTAGCGGGGACGAAGACAAAAGAGACCCAGTACTTC	CSSLAGTKTKETQYF	TRBJ2-5	.	TRBV20-1	TRBD2
TGTGCCTGGAGTGCGGGGGGGCAGGATACGCAGTATTTT	CAWSAGGQDTQYF	TRBJ2-3	.	TRBV30	TRBD2
TGCGCCAGCAGCGAACGACTGGGACAGATCAACTCCTACGAGCAGTACTTC	CASSERLGQINSYEQYF	TRBJ2-7	.	TRBV5-1	TRBD1
TGCAGTGCTAATAGGTTTATCCGGTCGAATGAGCAGTTCTTC	CSANRFIRSNEQFF	TRBJ2-1	.	TRBV20-1	.
TGCGCCAGCAGCCAAGTGACCGGGGGAGGATACGAGCAGTACTTC	CASSQVTGGGYEQYF	TRBJ2-7	few	TRBV4-1	.
TGTGCCAGCAGTTACGGGCAGGGCTTTGGCTACACCTTC	CASSYGQGFGYTF	TRBJ1-2	.	TRBV6-5	.
TGTGCCAGTGGAGCCCCGGACAGGGGGAAAGACGGGCAGTACTTC	CASGAPDRGKDGQYF	TRBJ2-5	.	TRBV6-1	TRBD1
TGTGCCAGCAGCCCCCAGCGGATTGTCACAGATACGCAGTATTTT	CASSPQRIVTDTQYF	TRBJ2-3	.	TRBV28	.